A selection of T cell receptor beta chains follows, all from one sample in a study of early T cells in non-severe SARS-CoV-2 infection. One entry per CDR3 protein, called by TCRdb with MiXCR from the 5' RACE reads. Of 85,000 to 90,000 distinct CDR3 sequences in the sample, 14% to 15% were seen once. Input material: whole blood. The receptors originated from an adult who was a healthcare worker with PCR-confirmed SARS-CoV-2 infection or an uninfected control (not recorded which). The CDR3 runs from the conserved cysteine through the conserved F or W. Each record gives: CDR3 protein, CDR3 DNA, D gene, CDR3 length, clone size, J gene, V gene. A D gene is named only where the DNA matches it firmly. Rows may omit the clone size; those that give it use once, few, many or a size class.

CDR3 protein: CASARTGYRMNTEAFF; CDR3 DNA: TGCGCCAGCGCCCGGACAGGTTACCGCATGAACACTGAAGCTTTCTTT; D gene: TRBD1; CDR3 length: 16; clone size: .; J gene: TRBJ1-1; V gene: TRBV10-2
CDR3 protein: CASSLGQRYNSPLHF; CDR3 DNA: TGTGCCAGTTCCTTGGGACAGAGATATAATTCACCCCTCCACTTT; D gene: TRBD1; CDR3 length: 15; clone size: .; J gene: TRBJ1-6; V gene: TRBV6-1
CDR3 protein: CSVRDFKNEQFF; CDR3 DNA: TGCAGCGTCAGGGACTTTAAGAATGAGCAGTTCTTC; D gene: .; CDR3 length: 12; clone size: few; J gene: TRBJ2-1; V gene: TRBV29-1
CDR3 protein: CASSLAVRGTPGGETQYF; CDR3 DNA: TGCGCCAGCAGCTTGGCTGTGCGGGGGACACCAGGGGGAGAGACCCAGTACTTC; D gene: .; CDR3 length: 18; clone size: many; J gene: TRBJ2-5; V gene: TRBV5-1
CDR3 protein: CASRLAPTPGNTIYF; CDR3 DNA: TGTGCCAGCCGATTGGCCCCGACGCCTGGAAACACCATATATTTT; D gene: .; CDR3 length: 15; clone size: .; J gene: TRBJ1-3; V gene: TRBV6-5
CDR3 protein: CASSISWAKPQHF; CDR3 DNA: TGTGCCAGTAGTATATCTTGGGCGAAGCCCCAGCATTTT; D gene: .; CDR3 length: 13; clone size: .; J gene: TRBJ1-5; V gene: TRBV19
CDR3 protein: CSVSRGGTDTQYF; CDR3 DNA: TGCAGCGTTTCCAGGGGAGGCACAGATACGCAGTATTTT; D gene: .; CDR3 length: 13; clone size: few; J gene: TRBJ2-3; V gene: TRBV29-1
CDR3 protein: CSVAPGGDQETQYF; CDR3 DNA: TGCAGCGTTGCTCCCGGTGGGGACCAAGAGACCCAGTACTTC; D gene: .; CDR3 length: 14; clone size: .; J gene: TRBJ2-5; V gene: TRBV29-1
CDR3 protein: CASSQVVSYGYTF; CDR3 DNA: TGTGCCAGCAGCCAAGTAGTCAGCTATGGCTACACCTTC; D gene: .; CDR3 length: 13; clone size: few; J gene: TRBJ1-2; V gene: TRBV3-1
CDR3 protein: CASSPKYGQGGNQPQHF; CDR3 DNA: TGTGCCAGCAGCCCCAAATACGGACAGGGAGGTAATCAGCCCCAGCATTTT; D gene: TRBD1; CDR3 length: 17; clone size: many; J gene: TRBJ1-5; V gene: TRBV5-5
CDR3 protein: CASSYTGEQFF; CDR3 DNA: TGTGCCAGCAGTTACACTGGTGAGCAGTTCTTC; D gene: .; CDR3 length: 11; clone size: many; J gene: TRBJ2-1; V gene: TRBV6-2/TRBV6-3
CDR3 protein: CATSRDGQGGDGYTF; CDR3 DNA: TGTGCCACCAGCAGAGATGGACAGGGGGGTGATGGCTACACCTTC; D gene: TRBD1; CDR3 length: 15; clone size: few; J gene: TRBJ1-2; V gene: TRBV15
CDR3 protein: CASSQWLERGPAKNIQYF; CDR3 DNA: TGTGCCAGCAGCCAATGGCTCGAGCGGGGGCCCGCCAAAAACATTCAGTACTTC; D gene: TRBD2; CDR3 length: 18; clone size: few; J gene: TRBJ2-4; V gene: TRBV3-1
CDR3 protein: CSARTGTDTGELFF; CDR3 DNA: TGCAGTGCTAGGACCGGGACGGACACCGGGGAGCTGTTTTTT; D gene: .; CDR3 length: 14; clone size: once; J gene: TRBJ2-2; V gene: TRBV20-1
CDR3 protein: CASSQDPATRAFF; CDR3 DNA: TGTGCCAGCAGCCAAGATCCGGCAACTCGGGCTTTCTTT; D gene: .; CDR3 length: 13; clone size: .; J gene: TRBJ1-1; V gene: TRBV3-1
CDR3 protein: CASSEEQYNEQFF; CDR3 DNA: TGTGCCAGCAGTGAGGAACAATACAATGAGCAGTTCTTC; D gene: .; CDR3 length: 13; clone size: .; J gene: TRBJ2-1; V gene: TRBV2
CDR3 protein: CSVELAGGPLEQFF; CDR3 DNA: TGCAGCGTTGAACTAGCGGGGGGGCCTCTTGAGCAGTTCTTC; D gene: TRBD2; CDR3 length: 14; clone size: few; J gene: TRBJ2-1; V gene: TRBV29-1
CDR3 protein: CASSQDYGEAFF; CDR3 DNA: TGTGCCAGCTCACAGGATTACGGTGAAGCTTTCTTT; D gene: .; CDR3 length: 12; clone size: few; J gene: TRBJ1-1; V gene: TRBV18
CDR3 protein: CASSLSQSFFGYTF; CDR3 DNA: TGTGCCAGCAGCTTATCACAGTCCTTCTTTGGCTACACCTTC; D gene: .; CDR3 length: 14; clone size: few; J gene: TRBJ1-2; V gene: TRBV11-2
CDR3 protein: CASGGRDRAYSNQPQHF; CDR3 DNA: TGTGCTAGTGGTGGCCGGGACAGAGCGTATAGCAATCAGCCCCAGCATTTT; D gene: TRBD1; CDR3 length: 17; clone size: .; J gene: TRBJ1-5; V gene: TRBV12-5
CDR3 protein: CASSQEAGSYGYTF; CDR3 DNA: TGTGCCAGCAGCCAAGAGGCGGGCTCCTATGGCTACACCTTC; D gene: .; CDR3 length: 14; clone size: many; J gene: TRBJ1-2; V gene: TRBV3-1
CDR3 protein: CSVSLDTAEDQPQHF; CDR3 DNA: TGCAGCGTCTCACTGGACACAGCGGAGGATCAGCCCCAGCATTTT; D gene: .; CDR3 length: 15; clone size: .; J gene: TRBJ1-5; V gene: TRBV29-1
CDR3 protein: CASSIVRDSPHMNTEAFF; CDR3 DNA: TGTGCCAGTAGTATTGTGCGGGACAGTCCTCACATGAACACTGAAGCTTTCTTT; D gene: TRBD1; CDR3 length: 18; clone size: few; J gene: TRBJ1-1; V gene: TRBV19